Each of the 31 T cell receptor beta chains below was sequenced from the same sample in a study of blood T cells in healthy people across ages. Alongside a J-beta primer mix, a sample-barcoded 5' primer served in a second PCR lasting about 7 to 11 cycles. TCRdb passed the 5' RACE reads through MiXCR, listing each CDR3 protein once. The table has some 880,000 distinct CDR3 sequences, 36% seen once. The sequencing input was blood. All receptors come from a man younger than 35 in good health.

This clonotype turned up a few times. V is TRBV2 and J is TRBJ2-1, with a weak D call TRBD2 (6 bases). The CDR3 covers 14 residues. Germline V gene lookup returns CDR1 SNHLY and CDR2 FYNNEI. Trimming took 4 bases from V and 4 from J, leaving 11 bases between them. The CDR3 region has the DNA TGTGCCAGCAGTGCCCCAGGGACTTACAATGAGCAGTTCTTC. It yields the protein CASSAPGTYNEQFF.

This clonotype was seen a few times. The rearrangement uses TRBV14 and TRBJ2-7; possibly TRBD2 for D (5 bases). This CDR3 has 13 residues. V lost 6 bases to trimming and J lost 7 bases, with 16 bases between them. The germline V gene encodes CDR1 SGHDN and CDR2 FVKESK. The DNA of the CDR3 is TGTGCCAGCAGTCGCCGGGCTACTAGGGAGCAGTACTTC. Translating it yields CASSRRATREQYF.

In its sample, this clonotype was seen a few times. The chain couples TRBV20-1 to TRBJ2-3, with no clear D. The CDR3 loop spans 15 amino acids. Germline CDR1 DFQATT, CDR2 SNEGSKA (reference sequence). V was clipped by 6 bases and J by 9 bases, with 25 bases between them. The CDR3 DNA follows: TGCAGTGCACCTCGACCCGGCCCCGTACTGAAAACGCAGTATTTT. Its protein product is CSAPRPGPVLKTQYF.

This clonotype was found many times. A read error is possible here, since a much larger clone lies one base away. The gene calls are TRBV27 and TRBJ1-2, with 7 bases identical to TRBD1. The germline CDR1 and CDR2 sequences are MNHEY and SMNVEV (reference sequence). With 2 bases clipped from V and 6 bases from J, the junction kept 9 bases outside the gene matches. This CDR3 has 15 amino acids. The CDR3: CASSLAEDRKNGYTF. CDR3 in DNA: TGTGCCAGCAGTTTAGCGGAGGACAGGAAGAATGGCTACACCTTC.

The table lists this clonotype with a few counts. Here the CDR3 DNA reads TGTGCCAGCAGCCCCCCCGGACAGGTTCATTCACCCCTCCACTTT. It encodes CASSPPGQVHSPLHF. The chain joins TRBV7-2 to TRBJ1-6; 7 bases are a match to TRBD1. The CDR3 loop spans 15 amino acids. V was pared by 5 bases and J by 8 bases, with 9 bases of the junction left unmatched. CDR1 is SGHTA and CDR2 is FQGNSA in the germline V gene.

The chain uses TRBV7-3 and TRBJ2-7; D tentatively fits TRBD1 or TRBD2 (6 bases each). The end of the DNA is better explained by TRBJ2-5, so the J call may be wrong. The CDR3 is 14 amino acids. Germline values: CDR1 SGHTA, CDR2 FQGTGA. CDR3 DNA sequence: TGTGCCAGCAGCTTAAGAGGGGGGACGGAGACCCAGTACTTC. This codes for CASSLRGGTETQYF.

The CDR3 spells CSARSQQKTQYF. For the CDR3, the DNA is TGCAGTGCTAGGAGCCAACAGAAGACCCAGTACTTC. The chain combines TRBV20-1 with TRBJ2-7; D not resolved. The assigned J gene may be wrong: the sequence end matches TRBJ2-5 better. The CDR3 totals 12 residues. Germline V gives CDR1 DFQATT, CDR2 SNEGSKA (reference sequence).

This clonotype was picked up a small number of times. This chain uses TRBV27 with TRBJ2-7; TRBD1 might be the D (6 bases). The V gene's germline CDR1 is MNHEY and CDR2 SMNVEV (reference sequence). V was cut by 5 bases and J by 7 bases, with 18 bases left in between. This CDR3 is 14 amino acids long. CDR3 amino acids: CASSPGPGDNEQYF. CDR3 nucleotide sequence: TGTGCCAGCAGTCCCGGACCAGGGGACAATGAGCAGTACTTC.

With regard to this clonotype: A much larger clone lies a single base off, so this may be a read error. The V gene is TRBV7-2, the J gene TRBJ2-5; D not certain. From germline, CDR1 is SGHTA and CDR2 FQGNSA. This CDR3 has 14 residues. V lost 5 bases to trimming and J lost 1 base, with 11 bases between them. CDR3 in amino acids: CASSVVLGQETQYF. The CDR3 nucleotides read TGTGCCAGCAGCGTAGTATTAGGCCAAGAGACCCAGTACTTC. The full variable domain, with the rest looked up from reference TRBV7-2 and TRBJ2-5, is GAGVSQSPSNKVTEKGKDVELRCDPISGHTALYWYRQSLGQGLEFLIYFQGNSAPDKSGLPSDRFSAERTGGSVSTLTIQRTQQEDSAVYLCASSVVLGQETQYFGPGTRLLVL.

This clonotype was counted only a few times. The rearrangement uses TRBV10-3 and TRBJ2-3; D unclear. The CDR3 loop spans 14 amino acids. V was shortened by 6 bases and J by 3 bases, with 13 bases between the two germline ends. CDR1 ENHRY and CDR2 SYGVKD come from the germline V gene. The CDR3 protein is CAIREPITTDTQYF. Written as DNA, the CDR3 is TGTGCCATCAGGGAGCCAATAACTACAGATACGCAGTATTTT.

This chain uses TRBV28 with TRBJ1-2; D gene uncertain. Trimming took off 6 bases at V and 4 bases at J, with 12 bases between the two ends. Germline V gene data show CDR1 as MDHEN and CDR2 as SYDVKM. The CDR3 has 13 amino acids. Written as DNA, the CDR3 is TGTGCCAGCAGACCCCAGACATCCTATGGCTACACCTTC. Translating gives CASRPQTSYGYTF.

The chain links TRBV5-1 to TRBJ2-1; D perhaps matches TRBD2 (5 bases). Between the trimmed V and J ends, which lost 1 base and 9 bases, there was a span of 17 bases. The CDR3 consists of 15 residues. CDR1 and CDR2 from the germline V gene are SGHRS and YFSETQ. The CDR3 nucleotides read TGCGCCAGCAGCTTGCCGTCGCTAGCTACCGGTGAGCAGTTCTTC. This sequence encodes CASSLPSLATGEQFF.

The rearrangement links TRBV10-3 to TRBJ1-2; 7 nucleotides agree with TRBD1. Unmatched junction bases numbered 8, after V lost 0 bases and J lost 7 bases. CDR1 is ENHRY and CDR2 is SYGVKD in the germline V gene. This CDR3 has 15 residues. CDR3 sequence: CAISESKQGYGGYTF. CDR3 DNA sequence: TGTGCCATCAGTGAGTCGAAACAGGGGTATGGTGGCTACACCTTC.

In its sample, this clonotype was seen many times. V gene TRBV7-2 combines with J gene TRBJ2-7; D unclear. The CDR3 totals 12 residues. V was cut by 6 bases and J by 0 bases, with 6 bases left in between. Germline assignment: CDR1 SGHTA and CDR2 FQGNSA. The CDR3 protein is CASSLPSYEQYF. DNA of the CDR3: TGTGCCAGCAGTTTACCCTCCTACGAGCAGTACTTC.

This clonotype was seen a few times. The gene calls are TRBV4-2 and TRBJ2-7; 8 bases match TRBD2. The CDR3 is 15 residues long. The V segment lost 4 bases and the J segment 0 bases; nucleotides outside the gene matches: 5. The V gene's germline CDR1 is LGHNA and CDR2 YNFKEQ. This CDR3 is CASSPSAGGSYEQYF. In DNA form, the CDR3 reads TGTGCCAGCAGCCCCTCGGCGGGGGGCTCCTACGAGCAGTACTTC.

Remarks on this clonotype: This sequence may be a read error, since a much larger clone differs from it by one base. The chain has TRBV7-3 and TRBJ2-5, with 7 nucleotides matching TRBD2. The germline V gene encodes CDR1 SGHTA and CDR2 FQGTGA. The CDR3 covers 15 residues. Trimming took 2 bases from V and 11 from J; bases not matched to a gene: 14. CDR3 in amino acids: CASSLLGGGRDEQYF. The CDR3 DNA reads as TGTGCCAGCAGCTTACTTGGGGGAGGGCGCGATGAGCAGTACTTC.

This chain connects TRBV25-1 to TRBJ2-1, with 7 bases identical to TRBD2. Germline V CDR1 and CDR2: MGHDK, SYGVNS. The ends lost 7 bases at V and 6 bases at J; junction bases unmatched: 12. The CDR3 has 15 residues. In DNA, the CDR3 is TGTGCCAGCACTCCGACCGGGGGGATGGCCAATGAGCAGTTCTTC. Translation: CASTPTGGMANEQFF.

V is TRBV20-1 and J is TRBJ1-5; D gene unclear. Germline V lookup: CDR1 DFQATT, CDR2 SNEGSKA (reference sequence). Trimming removed 3 bases at V and 4 bases at J, with 13 bases between. This CDR3 is built from 14 residues. DNA for the CDR3: TGCAGTGCTAGTAGAGGGCAGGCGAATCAGCCCCAGCATTTT. Its protein product is CSASRGQANQPQHF.

Ten or more counts support this clonotype. The chain has TRBV20-1 and TRBJ2-3, with D perhaps TRBD2 (6 bases). V shed 5 bases and J shed 6 bases, with 21 bases lying between them. Germline CDR1 DFQATT, CDR2 SNEGSKA (reference sequence). This CDR3 has 15 amino acids. DNA of the CDR3: TGCAGTGCTCGCGGGGACGGAGGGGTATCGGATACGCAGTATTTT. This gives the protein CSARGDGGVSDTQYF.

Concerning this clonotype itself: One junction end disagrees with the germline gene, perhaps due to a read error. The V gene is TRBV12-3 or TRBV12-4, the J gene TRBJ2-1; D is perhaps TRBD2 (6 bases). The CDR3 extends over 16 amino acids. DNA for the CDR3: TGTGCCAGCAGTTTCCTCGGGGGAGGAATGGACAATCAGCAGTTCTTC. It translates to CASSFLGGGMDNQQFF.

This chain links TRBV20-1 with TRBJ2-7; the D gene is possibly TRBD1 (6 bases). TRBJ2-5 matches the DNA end more closely, so the J call is doubtful. The CDR3 sequence is 16 residues long. Germline V lookup: CDR1 DFQATT, CDR2 SNEGSKA (reference sequence). Here the CDR3 reads CSARGPTGPHSETQYF. In DNA, the CDR3 is TGCAGTGCTAGGGGACCCACAGGGCCACACTCGGAGACCCAGTACTTC.

This clonotype was seen only a few times. The chain carries TRBV5-5 and TRBJ2-5; possible D gene TRBD1, 6 bases. V lost 5 bases, J lost 2 bases, and 22 bases lay in between. CDR1 is SGHKS, CDR2 YYEKEE, per germline (reference sequence). The CDR3 covers 17 residues. The CDR3 DNA reads as TGTGCCAGCAGTTTACGCACCTATATCGGACAGCAAGAGACCCAGTACTTC. It is translated as CASSLRTYIGQQETQYF.

J is TRBJ2-5 and V is TRBV6-5, with 8 bases aligning to TRBD1. The CDR3 consists of 15 residues. With 0 bases clipped from V and 11 bases from J, the junction kept 11 bases outside the gene matches. Germline assignment: CDR1 MNHEY and CDR2 SVGAGI. The CDR3 DNA sequence: TGTGCCAGCAGTTACTCCCCAGACAGGGGTGAGGAGCAGTACTTC. Its protein is CASSYSPDRGEEQYF.

DNA for the CDR3: TGCAGTGCTAGAGATTGTCGTCGGAGGGAAAATGCTGAAGCTTTCTTT. Amino acid sequence: CSARDCRRRENAEAFF. The chain carries TRBV20-1 and TRBJ1-1; no definite D call. Germline V gene data show CDR1 as DFQATT and CDR2 as SNEGSKA (reference sequence). V was cut by 0 bases and J by 6 bases, with 20 bases left in between. This CDR3 contains 16 residues.

This clonotype was picked up a small number of times. The gene calls are TRBV20-1 and TRBJ2-1; a weak D match, TRBD1 (5 bases). Germline assignment: CDR1 DFQATT and CDR2 SNEGSKA (reference sequence). Trimming removed 3 bases at V and 8 bases at J, with 14 bases between. CDR3 size: 13 residues. CDR3 sequence (DNA): TGCAGTGCTAGCCGGACAAGTCGGGATGAGCAGTTCTTC. It specifies CSASRTSRDEQFF.

The rearrangement links TRBV4-1 to TRBJ2-7; D is tentatively TRBD1 or TRBD2 (6 bases each). The J call may be mistaken, given a closer DNA end match to TRBJ2-5. The CDR3 loop spans 16 amino acids. Per the germline V gene, CDR1 is MGHRA and CDR2 is YSYEKL. The CDR3 DNA follows: TGCGCCAGCAGCGGTCCTATTGGGGGGCCGGGTGAGACCCAGTACTTC. Translating gives CASSGPIGGPGETQYF.

This clonotype was observed many times. This chain joins TRBV2 and TRBJ1-2; D ambiguous. The germline V and J ends were trimmed by 6 bases and 6 bases, with 11 bases remaining between them. Germline lookup yields CDR1 SNHLY and CDR2 FYNNEI. CDR3 length: 12 amino acids. In DNA form, the CDR3 reads TGTGCCAGCAGGGCCACCCGGGATGGCTACACCTTC. Protein: CASRATRDGYTF. Supplemented by reference TRBV2 and TRBJ1-2, the full variable domain reads EPEVTQTPSHQVTQMGQEVILRCVPISNHLYFYWYRQILGQKVEFLVSFYNNEISEKSEIFDDQFSVERPDGSNFTLKIRSTKLEDSAMYFCASRATRDGYTFGSGTRLTVV.

This clonotype was detected a few times. V and J are TRBV12-3 or TRBV12-4 and TRBJ2-2; D remains unclear. The germline V and J ends were trimmed by 0 bases and 4 bases, with 15 bases remaining between them. The CDR3 contains 17 residues. As DNA, the CDR3 is TGTGCCAGCAGTTTAGCGCTTAGTACGTCGAGCACCGGGGAGCTGTTTTTT. Its translation is CASSLALSTSSTGELFF.

This chain links TRBV20-1 with TRBJ1-3; D ambiguous. CDR1 is DFQATT and CDR2 is SNEGSKA in the germline V gene (reference sequence). V lost 6 bases, J lost 4 bases, and 13 bases lay in between. This CDR3 has 13 residues. The CDR3 sequence is CSARKTQGNTIYF. For the CDR3, the DNA is TGCAGTGCAAGAAAGACACAGGGAAACACCATATATTTT.

This clonotype was picked up many times. The chain couples TRBV6-5 to TRBJ2-1; D gene uncertain. The CDR3 spans 11 residues. The V and J ends lost 2 bases and 9 bases respectively, with 5 bases between them. CDR1 and CDR2 from the germline V gene are MNHEY and SVGAGI. This CDR3 is CASSYEAEQFF. CDR3 nucleotides: TGTGCCAGCAGTTACGAAGCTGAGCAGTTCTTC.

This clonotype was seen a handful of times. This chain uses TRBV12-3 or TRBV12-4 with TRBJ1-6; D is perhaps TRBD1 (5 bases). The V and J ends lost 10 bases and 9 bases respectively, with 16 bases between them. This CDR3 contains 13 residues. The CDR3 DNA reads TGTGCCACGAGCGAAGGCGGGGGTTCACCCCTCCACTTT. It codes for CATSEGGGSPLHF.